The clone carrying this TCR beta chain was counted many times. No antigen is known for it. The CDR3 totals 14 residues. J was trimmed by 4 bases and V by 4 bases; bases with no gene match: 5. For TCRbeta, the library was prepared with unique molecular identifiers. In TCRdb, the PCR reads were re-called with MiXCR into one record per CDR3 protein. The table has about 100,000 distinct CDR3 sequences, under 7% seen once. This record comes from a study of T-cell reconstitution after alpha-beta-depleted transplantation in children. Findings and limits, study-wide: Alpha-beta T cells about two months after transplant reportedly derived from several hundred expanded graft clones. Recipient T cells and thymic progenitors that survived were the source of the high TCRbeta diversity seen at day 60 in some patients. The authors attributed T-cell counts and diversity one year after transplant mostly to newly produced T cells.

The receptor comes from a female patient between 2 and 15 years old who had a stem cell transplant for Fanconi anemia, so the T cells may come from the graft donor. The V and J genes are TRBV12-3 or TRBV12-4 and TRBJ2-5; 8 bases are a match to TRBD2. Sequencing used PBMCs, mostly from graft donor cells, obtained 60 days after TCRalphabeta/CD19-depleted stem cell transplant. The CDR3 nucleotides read TGTGCCAGCAGTTATAGCGGGGTGGGAGAGACCCAGTACTTC. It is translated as CASSYSGVGETQYF.